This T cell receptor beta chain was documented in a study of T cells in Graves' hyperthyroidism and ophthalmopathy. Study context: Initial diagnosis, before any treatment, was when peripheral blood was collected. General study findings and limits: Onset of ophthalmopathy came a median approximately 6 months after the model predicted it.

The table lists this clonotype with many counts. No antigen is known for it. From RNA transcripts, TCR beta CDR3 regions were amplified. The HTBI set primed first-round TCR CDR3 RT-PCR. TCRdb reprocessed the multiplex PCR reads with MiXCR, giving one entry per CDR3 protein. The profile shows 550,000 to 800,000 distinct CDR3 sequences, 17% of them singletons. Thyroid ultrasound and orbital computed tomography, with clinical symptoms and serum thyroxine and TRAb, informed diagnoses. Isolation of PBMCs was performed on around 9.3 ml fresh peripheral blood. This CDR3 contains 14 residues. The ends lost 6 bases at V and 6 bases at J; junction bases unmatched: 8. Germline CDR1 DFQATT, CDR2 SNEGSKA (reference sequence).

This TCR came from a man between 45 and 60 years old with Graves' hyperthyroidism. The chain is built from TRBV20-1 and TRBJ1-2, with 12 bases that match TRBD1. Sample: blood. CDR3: CSAGLGQGAHGYTF. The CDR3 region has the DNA TGCAGTGCCGGGTTGGGACAGGGGGCGCATGGCTACACCTTC.